This note documents a single T cell receptor beta chain sequence. Its antigen is unidentified. Trimming at V came to 0 bases and at J to 5 bases, leaving 1 base not matched to a gene. CDR3 length: 15 residues. Germline CDR1 reads MNHEY; CDR2 reads SVGAGI. This specimen belongs to a study of T cell responses to AZD1222 COVID-19 vaccine. Study details: It was second doses at about 4 or about 12 weeks that were pooled.

Profiling relied on immunoSEQ multiplex PCR, and the TCRdb table lists in-frame clones only, not all of them. This table holds under 150,000 clones, 92% found once. Study-wide points: Baseline antibody screening turned up just a handful of seropositive AZD1222 recipients. Along spike, vaccine-associated CD4 TCRs were found throughout, with dominance at 160-218 and 743-854. Of spike-specific TCRs, nearly half reportedly target regions left unmutated in variants.

The chain links TRBV6-5 to TRBJ2-1; TRBD2 aligns across 10 bases. The sequencing used peripheral blood, collected on day 0 of AZD1222 vaccination. This sequence originates from an adult in good health. The CDR3 here is CASSYSTSGHNEQFF. CDR3 DNA sequence: TGTGCCAGCAGTTACTCGACTAGCGGGCACAATGAGCAGTTCTTC.